This T cell receptor beta chain derives from a study of T cell responses to AZD1222 COVID-19 vaccine (dated by TCRdb to the early 2020s). For context, the study as a whole: A total of about 250 trial participants underwent TCR sequencing, of whom around 210 had received two doses of AZD1222 and 26 had received two doses of the MenACWY control vaccine. Enrollment into the trials was organized by age into subgroups of 18-55, 56-69 and 70-plus years, and those subgroups contained about 160, 30 and 59 TCR-sequenced participants, respectively.

The table lists this clone with many counts. This clone's antigen is unknown. Per-base qualities were not stored, and no clone one base away is much larger. The same CDR3 can be traced to other DNA sequences in this sample. Looking up the germline V gene yields CDR1 LGHNA and CDR2 YSLEER. Trimming costs V 0 bases and J 3 bases, and their ends lie 6 bases apart. Including cysteine and phenylalanine, the CDR3 has 13 amino acids. Kept here is only the CDR3 DNA, which spans 39 bases and is read in frame from base 1. Per the publication, the time point label means: about 28 days (+/-7) after the second vaccine dose. Because spike-specific TCR depth and breadth did not differ between the two schedules, AZD1222 recipients who got a second dose at roughly 4 weeks were pooled with those who got a second dose at roughly 12 weeks. Vaccinee samples came from UK trials COV001 and COV002, including a single-blind randomized controlled phase 2/3 trial of AZD1222 (ChAdOx1 nCoV-19) in healthy adults. For TCRbeta chain sequencing, PBMC samples from trial participants were taken at day 0 and at day 28 after the second dose.

The CDR3 regions of human TCRbeta chains were subjected to immunosequencing. Turning to the authors' computational methods: Repertoire TCRs were matched against a reference library of SARS-CoV-2-specific TCRs generated with the MIRA antigen-specificity platform. Breadth was defined as the fraction of unique TCRs that were SARS-CoV-2-associated, and depth was defined as the fraction of total T cells that were SARS-CoV-2-associated. Using the MIRA data, every spike-specific TCR was mapped to the spike region that the TCR reacted to and assigned to either a CD4 or a CD8 class. Log10-transformed breadth and depth values were compared by one-way ANOVA with Sidak's multiple comparisons tests. In TCRdb, the immuneACCESS table is reduced to in-frame sequences with V and J assigned. These tables do not hold every clone; where another copy was compared, an unresolved V gene accounts for under half, and the others remain unexplained. V, J and clone size were drawn from that table, and D and trimming were deduced from the DNA. The sample table records about 180,000 clones; approximately 90% of these occur just once. The top ten constitute roughly 26% of the sample.

The full study reports these points: Reportedly, close to half of the unique spike-specific TCRs recognized epitopes lying outside the regions that are mutated in the B.1.351 and B.1.1.7 variants. After two AZD1222 doses, spike-specific TCR breadth and depth were significantly higher than at day 0 and than in MenACWY recipients. Most participants were white British and females outnumbered males, and the authors suggested that clonal diversity may have been underestimated. The whole spike protein was spanned by vaccine-associated CD4 TCRs, and dominant responses were seen in regions 160-218 and 743-854. No day 14 peak-response samples were available, so repertoires were characterized only after the peak T cell response. Conclusions about previously exposed vaccinees are limited because only six or seven AZD1222 recipients were SARS-CoV-2 seropositive at baseline. The 56-69-year group was small, and its depth increase did not reach significance, likely because of low power.

The material was peripheral blood, obtained 28 days after the second AZD1222 dose. The TCR was taken from an adult who received the AZD1222 COVID-19 vaccine. This chain is built from TRBV4-3 and TRBJ2-7; a tentative D match to TRBD2 spans 5 bases. DNA sequence: TGCGCCAGCAGCCAAGATGGAGGCTACGAGCAGTACTTC. Protein translation: CASSQDGGYEQYF.